This T cell receptor (beta chain) was retrieved from a study of control samples from healthy donors and cancer patients. Some clones are missing from TCRdb's copy, which holds only in-frame ones; the method was immunoSEQ multiplex PCR. The sample consists of about 55,000 clones, about 96% of them appearing once. CDR1 and CDR2 from the germline V gene are SNHLY and FYNNEI. The CDR3 sequence is 12 residues long. The V end lost 10 bases, the J end lost 2 bases, and 12 bases lay between the germline ends. This clonotype was sampled from a young woman in good health. V is TRBV2 and J is TRBJ2-7; D not certain. The sequenced material came from blood. CDR3 region: CATRGRAYEQYF. The DNA for the CDR3 is TGTGCCACCAGAGGACGGGCCTACGAGCAGTACTTC.